This TCR beta chain was profiled in a study of cytotoxic CD8 clonotypes in ibrutinib-treated CLL. Notes on the study in general: Lymph node repertoires were not studied, and sampling times were unmatched. Baseline clonality was higher than in age-matched healthy donors and moved in step with circulating CD8+ T-cell counts.

Concerning this clone: Its antigen is not known.

The method was immunoSEQ multiplex PCR; TCRdb's version includes in-frame clones alone and lacks a portion of them. The table lists around 140,000 clones, about 75% of them singletons, with about 5% in the top ten. As input for TCR beta libraries, around 2 micrograms of genomic DNA came from cryopreserved PBMCs. The material was PBMCs, obtained after 24 months of ibrutinib treatment. The TCR comes from a human donor with chronic lymphocytic leukemia.

CDR3 DNA: TGTGCCAGCAGTTACGGGCAGGGGGATTTGTTTTTT. Amino acid sequence: CASSYGQGDLFF. This chain uses TRBV6-6 with TRBJ2-2; 7 bases match TRBD1. The V gene end was trimmed by 2 bases and the J gene end by 15 bases; junction bases not matched to a gene: 6. CDR1 is MNHNY, CDR2 SVGAGI, per germline (reference sequence). The CDR3 loop spans 12 amino acids.